Listed below are T cell receptor beta chains from one sample, sequenced in a study of cytomegalovirus exposure and HLA in healthy donors. The data were produced by immunoSEQ multiplex PCR, yet TCRdb's version contains in-frame clones alone and is incomplete. This sample has roughly 220,000 clones, with roughly four fifths found just once. Sequencing was carried out using PBMCs. The receptors here all came from a woman in her thirties or forties in good health and CMV-seronegative. Both conserved end residues are part of each CDR3. The D gene is left open where the match is weak. The size of a clone is reported for some rows only, either as once, few or many, or as a class for expanded clones.

TRBV6-5	TRBJ2-7	.	TRBD2	TGTGCCAGCAAGTCCGCCCCGGGACTAGTTTACGAGCAGTACTTC	CASKSAPGLVYEQYF
TRBV2	TRBJ2-5	.	TRBD2	TGTGCCAGCAGTCCCTTCGGGGGGAGGCAAGAGACCCAGTACTTC	CASSPFGGRQETQYF
TRBV7-8	TRBJ1-5	once	.	TGTGCCAGCAGCTTAGCGGAACGGCGGAATCAGCCCCAGCATTTT	CASSLAERRNQPQHF
TRBV30	TRBJ2-3	.	TRBD2	TGTGCCTGGAGTGTACTAGCGGGAGGAGGAGATACGCAGTATTTT	CAWSVLAGGGDTQYF
TRBV2	TRBJ1-1	.	.	TGTGCCAGCAGGGTTCCTCAGTCGAACACTGAAGCTTTCTTT	CASRVPQSNTEAFF
TRBV6-5	TRBJ1-5	.	TRBD1	TGTGCCAGCAGTTATGGTGACAGGGTGGACCAGCCCCAGCATTTT	CASSYGDRVDQPQHF
TRBV29-1	TRBJ1-1	.	.	TGCAGCGTTGATGGCGGGGGAGCTTTCTTT	CSVDGGGAFF
TRBV7-2	TRBJ2-2	.	TRBD2	TGTGCCAGCAGCTTAGGACTAGCGGGAGGGCCGAACACCGGGGAGCTGTTTTTT	CASSLGLAGGPNTGELFF
TRBV7-9	TRBJ2-3	.	.	TGTGCCAGCAGTTCTACAGGGTCCTTGGGAAGAACGCAGTATTTT	CASSSTGSLGRTQYF
TRBV2	TRBJ1-5	once	TRBD1	TGTGCCAGCAGCATGAACTCAGGGGGAGGCCAGCCCCAGCATTTT	CASSMNSGGGQPQHF
TRBV7-2	TRBJ2-3	.	.	TGTGCCAGCACCCCACAGGGGACTAGCACAGATACGCAGTATTTT	CASTPQGTSTDTQYF
TRBV6-6	TRBJ2-7	.	.	TGTGCCAGCAACGGGGGGCGCTCCTACGAGCAGTACTTC	CASNGGRSYEQYF
TRBV27	TRBJ1-4	.	.	TGTGCCAGCAGTTTCCAGGGGTTGTCTAATGAAAAACTGTTTTTT	CASSFQGLSNEKLFF
TRBV2	TRBJ2-7	.	.	TGTGCCAGCAGCCGCAGGGACCGGGGAGGCTACGAGCAGTACTTC	CASSRRDRGGYEQYF
TRBV4-1	TRBJ1-4	few	TRBD1	TGCGCCAGCAGAAAGGCGACAGGGGGCGGCGAAAAACTGTTTTTT	CASRKATGGGEKLFF
TRBV7-9	TRBJ1-2	.	.	TGTGCCAGCAGCTTTCAGCGACCTAACTATGGCTACACCTTC	CASSFQRPNYGYTF
TRBV28	TRBJ1-2	.	.	TGTGCCAGCAGAAGTTGGAGAGGTCCGCTTAACTATGGCTACACCTTC	CASRSWRGPLNYGYTF
TRBV30	TRBJ1-2	.	.	TGTGCCTGGAGGGCCAGGGTGCGGTATGGCTACACCTTC	CAWRARVRYGYTF
TRBV28	TRBJ1-5	once	.	TGTGCCAGCACCCCGGACAGCCTTGTCAGGCGCAATCAGCCCCAGCATTTT	CASTPDSLVRRNQPQHF
TRBV27	TRBJ2-2	.	TRBD2	TGTGCCAGCTCCCAAACGAGACTAGCAGTAGACACCGGGGAGCTGTTTTTT	CASSQTRLAVDTGELFF
TRBV5-1	TRBJ1-2	.	.	TGCGCCAGCAGCCCGGAGGTCCCGGGTTTGGGCTACACCTTC	CASSPEVPGLGYTF
TRBV9	TRBJ2-1	few	.	TGTGCCAGCAGCGTAGAGGTAGCGGTCCCCTACAATGAGCAGTTCTTC	CASSVEVAVPYNEQFF
TRBV2	TRBJ2-2	.	TRBD1	TGTGCCAGCAGTTACACTCGACAGGGCCCGAACACCGGGGAGCTGTTTTTT	CASSYTRQGPNTGELFF
TRBV2	TRBJ1-4	.	TRBD1	TGTGCCAGCAGTGAAGCATCCGGACAGGGGGCCGGAAAACTGTTTTTT	CASSEASGQGAGKLFF
TRBV27	TRBJ2-1	few	.	TGTGCCAGCAGTTTATCCCCCCCGATATTCCGTCCGTTACGGGATGAGCAGTTCTTC	CASSLSPPIFRPLRDEQFF
TRBV2	TRBJ2-1	.	TRBD1	TGTGCCAGCACTTCGACAGGGGGTGGCGATGAGCAGTTCTTC	CASTSTGGGDEQFF
TRBV6-5	TRBJ1-2	few	TRBD1	TGTGCCAGCACCCACCCCGGACAGGGACGTGGCTACACCTTC	CASTHPGQGRGYTF
TRBV30	TRBJ2-7	.	.	TGTGCCTGGTCTGGCGGTTCCCACGAGCAGTACTTC	CAWSGGSHEQYF
TRBV2	TRBJ2-1	.	.	TGTGCCAGCAGTGGGCACGACGGGTACAATGAGCAGTTCTTC	CASSGHDGYNEQFF
TRBV28	TRBJ1-2	.	TRBD1	TGTGCCAGCAGTCCAGGGACAGTTCATGGCTACACCTTC	CASSPGTVHGYTF
TRBV9	TRBJ2-1	.	TRBD2	TGTGCCAGCTCCACTAGCGGTTACAATGAGCAGTTCTTC	CASSTSGYNEQFF
TRBV18	TRBJ2-7	.	.	TGTGCCAGCTCAACCCGAACAGGGTTCTTGGAGGAGCAGTACTTC	CASSTRTGFLEEQYF
TRBV19	TRBJ1-5	.	.	TGTGCCAGTAATAGGGGGAACAATCAGCCCCAGCATTTT	CASNRGNNQPQHF
TRBV6-6	TRBJ1-5	few	TRBD1	TGTGCCAGCAGGAGACAGGGCTTAAGCAATCAGCCCCAGCATTTT	CASRRQGLSNQPQHF
TRBV30	TRBJ1-3	.	.	TGTGCCTGGAGTGGGGGGCCTGGAAACACCATATATTTT	CAWSGGPGNTIYF
TRBV5-6	TRBJ1-2	.	.	TGTGCCAGCAGCCCAAACAGGGTACGGGGCTACACCTTC	CASSPNRVRGYTF
TRBV7-8	TRBJ2-7	.	TRBD2	TGTGCCAGCAGCCAAACTAGCGGGAGGGTCGAGCAGTACTTC	CASSQTSGRVEQYF
TRBV19	TRBJ2-7	.	TRBD2	TGTGCCAGTAGTGCCGGCGGGAGCTCCTACGAGCAGTACTTC	CASSAGGSSYEQYF